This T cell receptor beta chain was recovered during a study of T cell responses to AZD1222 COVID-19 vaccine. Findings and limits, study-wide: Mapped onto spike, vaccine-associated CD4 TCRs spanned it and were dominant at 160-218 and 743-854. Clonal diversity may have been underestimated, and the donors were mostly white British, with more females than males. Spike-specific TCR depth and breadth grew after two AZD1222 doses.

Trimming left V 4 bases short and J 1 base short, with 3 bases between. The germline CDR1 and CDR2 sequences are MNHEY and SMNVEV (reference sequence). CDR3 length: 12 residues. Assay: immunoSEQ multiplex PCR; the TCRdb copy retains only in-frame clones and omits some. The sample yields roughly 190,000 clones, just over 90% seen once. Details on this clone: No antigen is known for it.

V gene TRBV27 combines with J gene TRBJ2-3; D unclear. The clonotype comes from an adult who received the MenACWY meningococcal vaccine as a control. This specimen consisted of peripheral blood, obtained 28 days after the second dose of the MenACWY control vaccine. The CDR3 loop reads CASSSGTDTQYF. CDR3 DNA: TGTGCCAGCAGTTCTGGCACAGATACGCAGTATTTT.